These T cell receptor beta chains were read from a single sample in a study of post-analysis software for immune sequencing data. TCRdb re-derived calls from the PCR reads in MiXCR, one entry per CDR3 protein. The sample has approximately 460,000 distinct CDR3 sequences; nearly 45% are singletons. The sample taken for sequencing was blood. These receptors all come from a girl aged 10 to 17 with multiple sclerosis. Both conserved end residues are part of each CDR3. The D gene is left open where the match is weak. Size is omitted from some rows. Given values are once, few, many or a class for expanded clones.

>TRBJ2-3|TRBD2|TRBV12-3/TRBV12-4|-
CASSPTTSRDTQYF
TGTGCCAGCAGTCCCACGACTAGCAGAGATACGCAGTATTTT
>TRBJ2-7|TRBD1|TRBV29-1|-
CSVRQGAYEQYF
TGCAGCGTCCGACAGGGGGCCTACGAGCAGTACTTC
>TRBJ1-5|-|TRBV7-3|-
CASSLTSNQPQHF
TGTGCCAGCAGCTTAACAAGCAATCAGCCCCAGCATTTT
>TRBJ2-6|-|TRBV2|few
CASSETPSVISGANVLTF
TGTGCCAGCAGTGAAACTCCTAGCGTGATCTCTGGGGCCAACGTCCTGACTTTC
>TRBJ2-7|-|TRBV7-9|few
CASSIGGNYEQYF
TGTGCCAGCAGCATAGGAGGGAACTACGAGCAGTACTTC
>TRBJ2-2|TRBD2|TRBV29-1|-
CSIQLAGGPGELFF
TGCAGCATCCAACTAGCGGGAGGGCCTGGGGAGCTGTTTTTT
>TRBJ1-2|-|TRBV25-1|few
CASSEGGGENYGYTF
TGTGCCAGCAGTGAAGGTGGAGGGGAGAACTATGGCTACACCTTC
>TRBJ1-1|-|TRBV6-1|-
CASNLHQNTEAFF
TGTGCCAGCAACCTCCACCAGAACACTGAAGCTTTCTTT
>TRBJ1-6|TRBD1|TRBV6-5|-
CASSYFEGAGSPLHF
TGTGCCAGCAGTTACTTCGAGGGGGCAGGATCACCCCTCCACTTT
>TRBJ2-1|TRBD1|TRBV7-9|few
CASSPPPGQSSYNEQFF
TGTGCCAGCAGCCCGCCGCCGGGACAGAGCTCCTACAATGAGCAGTTCTTC
>TRBJ2-2|-|TRBV12-3/TRBV12-4|once
CASSPGVNRGAGELFF
TGTGCCAGCAGCCCAGGGGTGAACCGGGGCGCCGGGGAGCTGTTTTTT
>TRBJ2-4|TRBD2|TRBV18|-
CAGSGPGTSNGKNIQYF
TGTGCCGGCTCAGGTCCCGGGACTAGTAACGGCAAAAACATTCAGTACTTC
>TRBJ2-4|TRBD1|TRBV20-1|-
CSASGDSLAKNIQYF
TGCAGTGCTAGTGGGGACAGTCTAGCCAAAAACATTCAGTACTTC
>TRBJ2-1|-|TRBV15|few
CATSRVPLADSSYNEQFF
TGTGCCACCAGCAGAGTCCCCTTAGCGGATAGCTCCTACAATGAGCAGTTCTTC
>TRBJ2-7|TRBD1|TRBV6-5|-
CASSLLRTGGGEQYF
TGTGCCAGCAGCCTCCTACGGACAGGGGGTGGCGAGCAGTACTTC
>TRBJ2-1|-|TRBV29-1|-
CSVRGNFYNEQFF
TGCAGCGTCCGAGGGAATTTCTACAATGAGCAGTTCTTC
>TRBJ2-3|-|TRBV6-4|-
CASSAGTSTDTQYF
TGTGCCAGCAGTGCCGGGACTAGCACAGATACGCAGTATTTT
>TRBJ2-7|TRBD1|TRBV5-1|-
CASSPPAGQESYEQYF
TGCGCCAGCAGCCCACCGGCGGGACAGGAATCCTACGAGCAGTACTTC
>TRBJ2-5|-|TRBV20-1|-
CSDGGTVVETQYF
TGCAGTGACGGGGGCACGGTGGTAGAGACCCAGTACTTC
>TRBJ2-7|-|TRBV9|-
CASSVAPKGGVKYF
TGTGCCAGCAGCGTAGCGCCCAAAGGTGGGGTCAAGTACTTC
>TRBJ1-2|-|TRBV29-1|-
CSVEDPYLPYGYTF
TGCAGCGTTGAAGATCCATACCTACCCTATGGCTACACCTTC
>TRBJ2-3|-|TRBV5-1|few
CASSPSPGTAPSTDTQYF
TGCGCCAGCAGCCCTTCCCCGGGGACCGCACCTAGCACAGATACGCAGTATTTT
>TRBJ2-1|TRBD2|TRBV20-1|few
CSARPGRAYNEQFF
TGCAGTGCCCGCCCCGGGAGGGCCTACAATGAGCAGTTCTTC
>TRBJ2-7|TRBD1|TRBV28|once
CASSLEPNRGHEQYF
TGTGCCAGCAGTCTTGAACCCAACAGGGGGCACGAGCAGTACTTC
>TRBJ2-4|-|TRBV12-3/TRBV12-4|once
CASGALAKNIQYF
TGTGCCAGCGGGGCCCTAGCCAAAAACATTCAGTACTTC
>TRBJ1-5|-|TRBV27|-
CASSPVISNQPQHF
TGTGCCAGCAGCCCCGTGATTAGCAATCAGCCCCAGCATTTT
>TRBJ1-6|-|TRBV13|-
CASRASPGNSPLHF
TGTGCCAGCAGGGCAAGTCCGGGGAATTCACCCCTCCACTTT
>TRBJ2-3|TRBD1|TRBV6-7|-
CAGQGGGRPDTQYF
TGTGCCGGACAGGGAGGAGGGAGACCAGATACGCAGTATTTT